This T cell receptor (beta chain) was found in a study of blood T cell repertoires in COVID-19. Trimming left V 3 bases short and J 5 bases short, with 12 bases between. Germline values: CDR1 KGHDR, CDR2 SFDVKD. This CDR3 has 14 residues. Patients from Seattle were sampled longitudinally, starting during active infection. Authors' data handling: Amplified reference gene primers provided the basis for estimating nucleated cell counts. Generated by immunoSEQ multiplex PCR, the TCRdb table keeps only in-frame clones and is missing some. From that table come the V and J calls and clone size; the DNA was used to work out D and trimming. Of 160,000 or so clones listed, around nine tenths were seen once; the top ten hold 9% to 12%.

The receptor was isolated from a woman aged 70-85 years with COVID-19, enrolled during active disease. The genes are TRBV24-1 and TRBJ2-5; D is perhaps TRBD1 (6 bases). Sequenced input: peripheral blood. In nucleotides, the CDR3 is TGTGCCACCAGTGATACCAGGGGCCGGGAGACCCAGTACTTC. As protein: CATSDTRGRETQYF.